Listed here is a single T cell receptor beta chain. Its antigen is not known. The data were produced by immunoSEQ multiplex PCR, yet TCRdb's version contains in-frame clones alone and is incomplete. The sample yields about 34,000 clones, roughly 85% seen once. This record belongs to a study of OX40 agonist ivuxolimab in advanced cancers. At the level of the study: Clinicians treated patients with ivuxolimab, an agonistic anti-OX40 (CD134) antibody. General study findings and limits: Average numbers of expanded clones were greater in CD8+ T cells than in CD4+.

It was autoimmune disease history or systemic immunosuppression that excluded patients. This CDR3 contains 14 residues. The germline CDR1 and CDR2 sequences are MNHEY and SVGAGI. The germline V and J ends were trimmed by 1 base and 5 bases, with 11 bases remaining between them. The chain employs TRBV6-5 and TRBJ1-1; D is uncertain. The sequencing used CD4+ or CD8+ T cells sorted from blood, collected in a trial of the OX40 agonist ivuxolimab. This TCR came from an adult with an advanced solid tumor such as melanoma, head and neck, liver or kidney cancer. CDR3 sequence reads: CASSYFREGTEAFF. In DNA, the CDR3 is TGTGCCAGCAGTTACTTCCGGGAAGGGACTGAAGCTTTCTTT.